This TCR beta chain was sequenced for a study of T cell responses to AZD1222 COVID-19 vaccine. The protocol was immunoSEQ multiplex PCR, while the TCRdb copy is restricted to in-frame clones and leaves out a portion. The sample carries 120,000 or so clones, about nine tenths recorded once. This clonotype was obtained from an adult in good health. Sequences were derived from peripheral blood, sampled on day 0 of AZD1222 vaccination.

In DNA, the CDR3 is TGCGCCAGCAGCTTGGGGGACAGGAGCTACGAGCAGTACTTC. Protein: CASSLGDRSYEQYF. The rearrangement joins TRBV5-1 to TRBJ2-7; 8 nucleotides align to TRBD1. This CDR3 is 14 amino acids long. V lost 0 bases to trimming and J lost 3 bases; unmatched junction nucleotides: 2. CDR1 SGHRS and CDR2 YFSETQ come from the germline V gene.